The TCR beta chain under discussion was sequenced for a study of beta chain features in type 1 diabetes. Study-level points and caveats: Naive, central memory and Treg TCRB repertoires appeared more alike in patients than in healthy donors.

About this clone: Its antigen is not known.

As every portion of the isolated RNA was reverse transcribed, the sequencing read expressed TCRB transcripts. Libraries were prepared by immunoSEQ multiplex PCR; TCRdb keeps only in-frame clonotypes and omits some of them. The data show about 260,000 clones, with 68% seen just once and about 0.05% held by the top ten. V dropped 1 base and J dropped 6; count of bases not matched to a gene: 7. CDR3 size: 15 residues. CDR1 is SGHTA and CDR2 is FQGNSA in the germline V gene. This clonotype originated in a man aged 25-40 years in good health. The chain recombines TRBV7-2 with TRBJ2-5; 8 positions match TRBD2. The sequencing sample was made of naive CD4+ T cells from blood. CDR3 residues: CASSLESGSGKTQYF. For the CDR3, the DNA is TGTGCCAGCAGCTTAGAGAGCGGGAGTGGAAAGACCCAGTACTTC.